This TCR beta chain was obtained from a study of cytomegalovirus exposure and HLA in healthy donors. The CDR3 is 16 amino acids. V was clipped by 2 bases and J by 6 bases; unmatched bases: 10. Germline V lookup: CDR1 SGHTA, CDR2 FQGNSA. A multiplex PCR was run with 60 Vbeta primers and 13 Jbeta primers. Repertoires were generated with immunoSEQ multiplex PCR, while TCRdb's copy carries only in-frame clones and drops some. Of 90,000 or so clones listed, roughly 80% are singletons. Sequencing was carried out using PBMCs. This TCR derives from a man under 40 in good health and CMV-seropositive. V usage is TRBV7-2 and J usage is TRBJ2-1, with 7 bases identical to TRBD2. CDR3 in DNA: TGTGCCAGCAGCTTAACCGGCGGGAGAAGAGGCAATGAGCAGTTCTTC. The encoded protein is CASSLTGGRRGNEQFF. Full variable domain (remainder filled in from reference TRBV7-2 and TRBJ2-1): GAGVSQSPSNKVTEKGKDVELRCDPISGHTALYWYRQSLGQGLEFLIYFQGNSAPDKSGLPSDRFSAERTGGSVSTLTIQRTQQEDSAVYLCASSLTGGRRGNEQFFGPGTRLTVL.